The rows below give T cell receptor beta chains drawn from one sample of a study of cytomegalovirus exposure and HLA in healthy donors. Sequencing was performed with immunoSEQ multiplex PCR; in TCRdb, only in-frame clones are kept and a portion is missing. The data contain around 91,000 clones, around nine tenths of them singletons. Source material: PBMCs. The receptors stem from a man between 25 and 39 years old in good health and CMV-seropositive. The CDR3 runs from the conserved cysteine through the conserved F or W. The D gene is left open where the match is weak. For some rows the clone size is stated as once, few or many, or as a class when expanded; others skip it.

J gene,V gene,clone size,CDR3 length,D gene,CDR3 DNA,CDR3 protein
TRBJ2-3,TRBV7-7,-,15,TRBD2,TGTGCTAGCAGCTTCGGACTAGCGAACACAGATACGCAGTATTTT,CASSFGLANTDTQYF
TRBJ1-2,TRBV29-1,-,16,-,TGCAGCGTTGAAGATTTTGAGAGACAGAGTAACTATGGCTACACCTTC,CSVEDFERQSNYGYTF
TRBJ2-7,TRBV5-1,-,16,-,TGCGCCAGCAGCTTACGGTCCTCTAGGAATGTTGCCGAGCAGTACTTC,CASSLRSSRNVAEQYF
TRBJ2-3,TRBV29-1,-,15,-,TGCAGCGTTGGGGCGGAGGGGCTCTACACAGATACGCAGTATTTT,CSVGAEGLYTDTQYF
TRBJ1-1,TRBV21-1,-,15,-,TGTGCCAGCAGCAAGGAGGTCGATAAGAACACTGAAGCTTTCTTT,CASSKEVDKNTEAFF
TRBJ2-7,TRBV19,once,15,TRBD2,TGTGCCAGTAGTATCACTAGCGGCAACTCCTACGAGCAGTACTTC,CASSITSGNSYEQYF
TRBJ2-1,TRBV2,few,11,-,TGTGCCAGCAGCCCCGGGACTTGGGAGTTCTTC,CASSPGTWEFF
TRBJ2-5,TRBV7-2,few,16,-,TGTGCCAGCAGCCCCGTGGGGGGAGGATTAAAAGAGACCCAGTACTTC,CASSPVGGGLKETQYF
TRBJ1-4,TRBV27,-,16,-,TGTGCCAGTCGCGAACAGGGAGTTTTTGTCGGTGAAAAACTGTTTTTT,CASREQGVFVGEKLFF
TRBJ1-1,TRBV6-5,once,13,-,TGTGCCAGCAGCTCCGTTCAGGGAAGATTAGCTTTCTTT,CASSSVQGRLAFF
TRBJ2-2,TRBV5-1,-,16,TRBD1,TGCGCCAGCAGCTTGCCCAGGGGGCGCCTTATCGGGGAGCTGTTTTTT,CASSLPRGRLIGELFF
TRBJ1-6,TRBV2,-,14,-,TGTGCCAGCAGCCTACAGGAAACCAATTCACCCCTCCACTTT,CASSLQETNSPLHF
TRBJ2-7,TRBV7-6,once,17,TRBD2,TGTGCCAGCAGCCCAACTAGCGGGAGCCCGAGCTCCTACGAGCAGTACTTC,CASSPTSGSPSSYEQYF
TRBJ2-3,TRBV13,-,16,-,TGTGCCAGCAGCTTAGAGGGGCGTCGGGGCACAGATACGCAGTATTTT,CASSLEGRRGTDTQYF
TRBJ1-2,TRBV28,once,15,TRBD1,TGTGCCAGCAGGGGGGACAGCCATTCCTACTATGGCTACACCTTC,CASRGDSHSYYGYTF
TRBJ1-1,TRBV7-2,few,13,-,TGTGCCAGCAGCTTAGAGGGGGGGACTGAAGCTTTCTTT,CASSLEGGTEAFF
TRBJ2-1,TRBV7-3,-,14,TRBD2,TGTGCCAGCAGCTTAGCGGGAGGGTACAATGAGCAGTTCTTC,CASSLAGGYNEQFF
TRBJ2-1,TRBV5-4,-,15,TRBD1,TGTGCCAGCAGCTTAGGACAGGGATCCTACAATGAGCAGTTCTTC,CASSLGQGSYNEQFF
TRBJ2-3,TRBV9,-,14,-,TGTGCCAGCAGCGTAGAAGGCGGCATAGATACGCAGTATTTT,CASSVEGGIDTQYF
TRBJ1-1,TRBV28,-,15,-,TGTGCCAGCAGTTCCACAACCCGACCAGGGCCTGAAGCTTTCTTT,CASSSTTRPGPEAFF
TRBJ2-7,TRBV5-1,-,16,TRBD2,TGCGCCAGCAGCTTGGCGGGACTAGCGCTCTCCTACGAGCAGTACTTC,CASSLAGLALSYEQYF
TRBJ2-2,TRBV18,-,15,TRBD2,TGTGCCAGCTCACTCCTAGCGGGAGAGGCCGGGGAGCTGTTTTTT,CASSLLAGEAGELFF
TRBJ1-2,TRBV7-2,-,13,-,TGTGCCAGCAGCGGCGGGGCGGGCTATGGCTACACCTTC,CASSGGAGYGYTF
TRBJ2-5,TRBV11-2,-,14,-,TGTGCCAGCAGCCAAACAGGGATCGGAGAGACCCAGTACTTC,CASSQTGIGETQYF
TRBJ2-1,TRBV9,-,14,-,TGTGCCAGCAGCAACGGAGTGAGCCACAATGAGCAGTTCTTC,CASSNGVSHNEQFF
TRBJ2-6,TRBV19,-,14,TRBD1,TGTGCCAGTAGTACGTCGGGACAGGGCAACGTCCTGACTTTC,CASSTSGQGNVLTF
TRBJ1-5,TRBV4-2,few,15,-,TGTGCCAGCAGCCAAGACAGGCAGGTCCTTCAGCCCCAGCATTTT,CASSQDRQVLQPQHF
TRBJ2-1,TRBV19,-,15,-,TGTGCCAGTAGTATCGGACGGGACTCCTACAATGAGCAGTTCTTC,CASSIGRDSYNEQFF
TRBJ2-1,TRBV15,-,15,-,TGTGCCACCAGCAGCCCTCCCCAGGGCTACAATGAGCAGTTCTTC,CATSSPPQGYNEQFF
TRBJ2-5,TRBV29-1,-,14,-,TGCAGCGTTGAAGAGTGGCGGGTACAGGGGACCCAGTACTTC,CSVEEWRVQGTQYF
TRBJ2-7,TRBV4-1,-,17,TRBD2,TGCGCCAGCAGCCGGATTTGGGAGGGGAGGGCTCCCTACGAGCAGTACTTC,CASSRIWEGRAPYEQYF
TRBJ2-2,TRBV25-1,-,14,TRBD1,TGTGCCAGCTCCGGGACAGGGGGCATCGGGGAGCTGTTTTTT,CASSGTGGIGELFF
TRBJ2-2,TRBV7-3,-,18,TRBD2,TGTGCCAGCAGCTTGGCCCCGGGACTAGCCTCGAACACCGGGGAGCTGTTTTTT,CASSLAPGLASNTGELFF
TRBJ2-7,TRBV2,-,15,TRBD2,TGTGCCAGCAGTAAGGAACTAGCGGGAGTGTACGAGCAGTACTTC,CASSKELAGVYEQYF
TRBJ2-7,TRBV7-9,-,14,TRBD2,TGTGCCAGCAGACAAGCGGGAGCGCGCTACGAGCAGTACTTC,CASRQAGARYEQYF
TRBJ1-2,TRBV9,-,12,-,TGTGCCAGCAGCAACAACAGGGTTGGCTACACCTTC,CASSNNRVGYTF
TRBJ2-5,TRBV7-9,-,15,TRBD1,TGTGCCAGCAGCTCCGGACAGGGGGCACGGGAGACCCAGTACTTC,CASSSGQGARETQYF
TRBJ2-7,TRBV5-1,-,13,-,TGCGCCAGCAGCTTGGTGTCAGCCTACGAGCAGTACTTC,CASSLVSAYEQYF
TRBJ2-7,TRBV11-2,-,17,-,TGTGCCAGCAGTTCCCTACAGGGCCCCTTAAGCTCCTACGAGCAGTACTTC,CASSSLQGPLSSYEQYF
TRBJ2-7,TRBV29-1,-,14,TRBD1,TGCAGCGTTGAAGACTCCGGGACAGGGGGCGTTAGGTACTTC,CSVEDSGTGGVRYF
TRBJ1-6,TRBV5-1,-,14,TRBD1,TGCGCCAGCAGCTACGGGACAGATGATTCACCCCTCCACTTT,CASSYGTDDSPLHF